Listed below are T cell receptor beta chains from one sample, sequenced in a study of cytomegalovirus exposure and HLA in healthy donors. TCRdb's copy holds only in-frame clones and misses some; the assay was immunoSEQ multiplex PCR. The data contain nearly 300,000 clones, approximately 90% of them singletons. The sequencing input was PBMCs. These receptors came from a man aged 35-49 years in good health and CMV-seropositive. Both conserved end residues are part of each CDR3. Fields, in order: V gene, J gene, clone size, D gene, CDR3 DNA, CDR3 protein. The D gene is left open where the match is weak. Size is stated for part of the rows, as once, few or many counts, or as a class when the clone is expanded.

TRBV9	TRBJ2-1	NA	TRBD2	TGTGCCAGCAGCGTAGAGGTCCCGGCGCGGGCTAGCGGGAGAGGACCCTACAATGAGCAGTTCTTC	CASSVEVPARASGRGPYNEQFF
TRBV5-6	TRBJ2-7	NA	NA	TGTGCCAGCAGTTACGGGGGATCTGGCTACGAGCAGTACTTC	CASSYGGSGYEQYF
TRBV7-2	TRBJ2-7	NA	TRBD2	TGTGCCAGCAGCTTATCAGCGGGAGGTTTCTACGAGCAGTACTTC	CASSLSAGGFYEQYF
TRBV29-1	TRBJ2-3	NA	TRBD2	TGCAGCGTTGAGGAGAGCGGGAGCGCAGATACGCAGTATTTT	CSVEESGSADTQYF
TRBV5-8	TRBJ2-7	NA	NA	TGTGCCAGCAGCGGCCACGACTCCTACGAGCAGTACTTC	CASSGHDSYEQYF
TRBV25-1	TRBJ2-3	once	TRBD2	TGTGCCAGCAGCATCGCCCTAGCGGGAGTTGATACGCAGTATTTT	CASSIALAGVDTQYF
TRBV7-9	TRBJ2-7	NA	NA	TGTGCCAGCAGCTTAGTCGCAGGGGCTCCCTACGAGCAGTACTTC	CASSLVAGAPYEQYF
TRBV29-1	TRBJ2-7	NA	TRBD2	TGCAGCGTTGCTCGGGAGGGCATTCGAAACGAGCAGTACTTC	CSVAREGIRNEQYF
TRBV19	TRBJ1-1	NA	TRBD1	TGTGCCAGCCCGGGACAGGGTGGTTTCACTGAAGCTTTCTTT	CASPGQGGFTEAFF
TRBV25-1	TRBJ1-2	NA	TRBD1	TGTGCCAGCAGTCCTACAGGGGTCAGTTATGGCTACACCTTC	CASSPTGVSYGYTF
TRBV27	TRBJ2-1	NA	NA	TGTGCCAGCAGCGCAGGGTATAATGAGCAGTTCTTC	CASSAGYNEQFF
TRBV2	TRBJ2-7	NA	NA	TGTGCCAGCAGGGCGGGGTTGTTGGAATACGAGCAGTACTTC	CASRAGLLEYEQYF
TRBV2	TRBJ2-7	few	TRBD2	TGTGCCAGCAGTGAAGCGGGACTAGCGGGAGACGAGCAGTACTTC	CASSEAGLAGDEQYF
TRBV5-8	TRBJ1-1	few	NA	TGTGCCAGCAGCCCCAGGGGTTGGACTGAAGCTTTCTTT	CASSPRGWTEAFF
TRBV28	TRBJ2-7	once	TRBD1	TGTGCCAGCAGTTTACAGACAGGGGGTGTAAGGCCCTACGAGCAGTACTTC	CASSLQTGGVRPYEQYF
TRBV5-1	TRBJ2-1	NA	TRBD2	TGCGCCAGCAGCGGAAGCGGGACCACTCAAGCGGGGGGCAATGAGCAGTTCTTC	CASSGSGTTQAGGNEQFF
TRBV6-6	TRBJ1-1	few	NA	TGTGCCAGCAGTTCCCATCAGGGTGATAACACTGAAGCTTTCTTT	CASSSHQGDNTEAFF
TRBV7-8	TRBJ2-3	NA	NA	TGTGCCAGCAGCCCCCACACAGATACGCAGTATTTT	CASSPHTDTQYF
TRBV28	TRBJ1-1	NA	TRBD1	TGTGCCAGCAGTCCACTAAACGACAGGGGGCCCAACACTGAAGCTTTCTTT	CASSPLNDRGPNTEAFF
TRBV6-1	TRBJ1-2	NA	TRBD1	TGTGCCAGCAGTCAGGGGGCTCTCTTTGGCTACACCTTC	CASSQGALFGYTF
TRBV19	TRBJ2-4	NA	TRBD2	TGTGCCAGTAGTATAGGTCTAGCGGTAGCCAAAAACATTCAGTACTTC	CASSIGLAVAKNIQYF
TRBV7-2	TRBJ2-7	NA	NA	TGTGCCAGCAGCCCAGACGTGGCGGAGCCCTCCTACGAGCAGTACTTC	CASSPDVAEPSYEQYF
TRBV6-6	TRBJ1-3	NA	NA	TGTGCCAGCAGACGTCCGGGGACAAAAGGAAACACCATATATTTT	CASRRPGTKGNTIYF
TRBV10-3	TRBJ2-7	once	TRBD1	TGTGCCATCAGTGAAGGGACAGGGCCCTACGAGCAGTACTTC	CAISEGTGPYEQYF
TRBV7-3	TRBJ2-1	NA	NA	TGTGCCAGCAGCTTAAGCGGGGACTACAATGAGCAGTTCTTC	CASSLSGDYNEQFF
TRBV2	TRBJ1-5	NA	NA	TGTGCCAGCAGGGACAACAGGGTCGGAAATCAGCCCCAGCATTTT	CASRDNRVGNQPQHF
TRBV18	TRBJ2-7	NA	NA	TGTGCCAGCTCACTCCGGGTCCCCTCGAACGAGCAGTACTTC	CASSLRVPSNEQYF
TRBV7-3	TRBJ2-1	NA	TRBD1	TGTGCCAGCAGCTTAACGTTCGGAGGTGACAGGGGTAGGAATGAGCAGTTCTTC	CASSLTFGGDRGRNEQFF
TRBV28	TRBJ1-5	NA	TRBD1	TGTGCCGTCCCGGGACAGGGTCATCAGCCCCAGCATTTT	CAVPGQGHQPQHF
TRBV19	TRBJ1-2	NA	NA	TGTGCCAGTAGTATGGCAGGGCAAGGCTACACCTTC	CASSMAGQGYTF
TRBV7-2	TRBJ1-1	NA	NA	TGTGCCAGCAGCTTAAGTCAGGTCCTGAACACTGAAGCTTTCTTT	CASSLSQVLNTEAFF
TRBV15	TRBJ2-7	NA	NA	TGTGCCACCAGCAGAGATTCGAGGGAGACCCCCCCCTACGAGCAGTACTTC	CATSRDSRETPPYEQYF
TRBV18	TRBJ1-1	NA	NA	TGTGCCAGCTCACCGACTACCCTTAGAACTGAAGCTTTCTTT	CASSPTTLRTEAFF
TRBV6-1	TRBJ2-7	NA	TRBD1	TGTGCCAGCAGCGCCAGACAGGGTAGGACCTACGAGCAGTACTTC	CASSARQGRTYEQYF
TRBV2	TRBJ1-4	many	TRBD1	TGTGCCACCGTCACAGGACAGGGGGATGAAAAACTGTTTTTT	CATVTGQGDEKLFF
TRBV10-2	TRBJ2-2	NA	TRBD2	TGCGCCAGCAGAGATGCCGGACTCGGGACTAGCGGGAGGAACACCGGGGAGCTGTTTTTT	CASRDAGLGTSGRNTGELFF
TRBV7-2	TRBJ2-7	NA	TRBD1	TGTGCCAGCAGCTTAGTTCGCGGACAGGGGGCGCGAGAGCAGTACTTC	CASSLVRGQGAREQYF
TRBV7-2	TRBJ2-1	NA	NA	TGTGCCAGCAGCCCTACTAGGCACAATGAGCAGTTCTTC	CASSPTRHNEQFF
TRBV5-4	TRBJ2-3	NA	TRBD2	TGTGCCAGCAGCGACTGGACTAGCGGGAGTGCCGATACGCAGTATTTT	CASSDWTSGSADTQYF
TRBV4-1	TRBJ1-5	few	NA	TGCGCCAGCAGCCAAGGACTCCCAGAAACCTATAGCAATCAGCCCCAGCATTTT	CASSQGLPETYSNQPQHF
TRBV7-9	TRBJ2-7	NA	NA	TGTGCCAGCAGCTTAGAATCCAGGCTCGAGCAGTACTTC	CASSLESRLEQYF
TRBV5-1	TRBJ1-4	NA	TRBD1	TGCGCCAGCAGCCCCGGGGAGACAGGGCTAAATGAAAAACTGTTTTTT	CASSPGETGLNEKLFF
TRBV7-9	TRBJ1-1	NA	NA	TGTGCCAGCAGCTTAGAAGGGGGCACTGAAGCTTTCTTT	CASSLEGGTEAFF
TRBV9	TRBJ2-3	once	TRBD2	TGTGCCAGCAGCGTAGAAGCGGGAGCAACCACAGATACGCAGTATTTT	CASSVEAGATTDTQYF
TRBV4-3	TRBJ1-5	NA	NA	TGCGCCAGCAGCCAAGATAGAAATCAGCCCCAGCATTTT	CASSQDRNQPQHF
TRBV27	TRBJ2-7	NA	TRBD1	TGTGCCAGCAGTGCCCGGGACAGAAAAAGGGACGAGCAGTACTTC	CASSARDRKRDEQYF
TRBV5-1	TRBJ1-1	NA	NA	TGCGCCAGCAGCCCAGGGGACACCATGAACACTGAAGCTTTCTTT	CASSPGDTMNTEAFF
TRBV5-1	TRBJ2-7	NA	TRBD1	TGCGCCAGCAGCTCGGGACAGGGCACCTACGAGCAGTACTTC	CASSSGQGTYEQYF
TRBV19	TRBJ2-7	NA	NA	TGTGCCAGTAGTGCGGGACAGCCTCTCTACGAGCAGTACTTC	CASSAGQPLYEQYF
TRBV14	TRBJ2-7	NA	TRBD1	TGTGCCAGCAGCCAAGATTGGGGGACAGGGAGCGAGCAGTACTTC	CASSQDWGTGSEQYF
TRBV7-9	TRBJ2-1	NA	TRBD2	TGTGCCAGCAGCTTCGCAGCGGGAGGGGGCAATGAGCAGTTCTTC	CASSFAAGGGNEQFF
TRBV27	TRBJ2-2	NA	TRBD2	TGTGCCAGCAATATGACTAGCGGGAGATCCGGGGAGCTGTTTTTT	CASNMTSGRSGELFF
TRBV5-4	TRBJ2-3	NA	TRBD2	TGTGCCAGCAGCTTGGGGGGACTAGCGGGCACAGATACGCAGTATTTT	CASSLGGLAGTDTQYF
TRBV5-1	TRBJ2-7	NA	TRBD1	TGCGCCAGCAGCCTGTTATCCGGGACAGGGTCCTACGAGCAGTACTTC	CASSLLSGTGSYEQYF
TRBV28	TRBJ1-2	NA	NA	TGTGCCAGCAGGGAACAGGGTCTAAACTATGGCTACACCTTC	CASREQGLNYGYTF
TRBV7-2	TRBJ1-1	NA	NA	TGTGCCAGCAGTTCCCGGTGGCAGGCGAACACTGAAGCTTTCTTT	CASSSRWQANTEAFF
TRBV7-3	TRBJ2-3	NA	TRBD2	TGTGCCAGCAGCACCCGACTAGCTGATACGCAGTATTTT	CASSTRLADTQYF